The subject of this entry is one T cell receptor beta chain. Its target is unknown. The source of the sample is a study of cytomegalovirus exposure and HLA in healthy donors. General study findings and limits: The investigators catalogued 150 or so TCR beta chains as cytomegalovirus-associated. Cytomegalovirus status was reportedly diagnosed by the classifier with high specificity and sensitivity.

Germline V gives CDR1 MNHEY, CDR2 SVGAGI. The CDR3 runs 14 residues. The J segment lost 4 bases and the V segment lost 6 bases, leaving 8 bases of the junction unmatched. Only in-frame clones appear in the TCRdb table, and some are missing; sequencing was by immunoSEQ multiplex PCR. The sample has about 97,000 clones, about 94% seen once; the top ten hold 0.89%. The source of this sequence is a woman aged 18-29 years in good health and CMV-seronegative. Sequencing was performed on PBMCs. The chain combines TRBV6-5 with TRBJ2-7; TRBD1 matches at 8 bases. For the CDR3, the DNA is TGTGCCAGCAGCTGGACAGGGTCAAGGTACGAGCAGTACTTC. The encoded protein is CASSWTGSRYEQYF.